One and the same sample provided the 31 T cell receptor beta chains below, sequenced in a study of blood T cell repertoires in COVID-19. Clones were read by immunoSEQ multiplex PCR, and TCRdb kept only the in-frame ones, dropping some. The sample includes around 100,000 clones, around four fifths of them seen just once. Sequencing was carried out using peripheral blood. Every receptor here comes from a man in his 70s with active or convalescent COVID-19.

The J gene is TRBJ2-1, the V gene TRBV5-1; D gene unclear. The V gene's germline CDR1 is SGHRS and CDR2 YFSETQ. Trimming took off 0 bases at V and 10 bases at J, with 11 bases between the two ends. The CDR3 sequence is 13 residues long. CDR3 sequence: CASSLGASLEQFF. The CDR3 DNA reads as TGCGCCAGCAGCTTGGGGGCCAGCTTGGAGCAGTTCTTC.

The chain links TRBV5-4 to TRBJ2-1; 9 nucleotides agree with TRBD2. CDR1 SGHNT and CDR2 YYREEE come from the germline V gene (reference sequence). This CDR3 region has 17 residues. J lost 4 bases, V lost 2 bases, and 10 bases had no gene match. This CDR3 reads CASSFPKVAGGYNEQFF. Here the CDR3 DNA reads TGTGCCAGCAGCTTCCCCAAGGTGGCGGGAGGGTACAATGAGCAGTTCTTC.

The chain is built from TRBV19 and TRBJ2-7, with TRBD1 matching 7 bases. The J segment lost 3 bases and the V segment lost 5 bases, leaving 10 bases of the junction unmatched. The CDR3 has 15 amino acids. The V gene's germline CDR1 is LNHDA and CDR2 SQIVND (reference sequence). The CDR3 sequence: CASSSRPGQYYEQYF. CDR3 nucleotides: TGTGCCAGTAGTTCCCGGCCGGGACAGTACTACGAGCAGTACTTC.

This clone has at least ten counts. This chain joins TRBV28 and TRBJ1-5, with D maybe TRBD1 (6 bases). Germline V gene sequence: CDR1 MDHEN, CDR2 SYDVKM. This CDR3 is 15 amino acids long. V lost 3 bases, J lost 3 bases, and 12 bases lay in between. CDR3 sequence: CASSFPGQPNQPQHF. For the CDR3, the DNA is TGTGCCAGCAGTTTTCCCGGACAGCCCAATCAGCCCCAGCATTTT.

This chain links TRBV6-5 with TRBJ2-5; D possibly corresponds to TRBD2 (5 bases). The germline V and J ends were trimmed by 4 bases and 6 bases, with 18 bases remaining between them. The V gene's germline CDR1 is MNHEY and CDR2 SVGAGI. CDR3 size: 15 residues. CDR3 DNA sequence: TGTGCCAGCAGTTCCCCGGGGTCAGGTATGCAGACCCAGTACTTC. Protein: CASSSPGSGMQTQYF.

The chain uses TRBV6-6 and TRBJ2-7; maybe TRBD2 (6 bases). This CDR3 has 16 residues. V was shortened by 0 bases and J by 2 bases, with 14 bases between the two germline ends. Germline V gene sequence: CDR1 MNHNY, CDR2 SVGAGI (reference sequence). This CDR3 reads CASSYSTTGVPYEQYF. The CDR3 DNA reads as TGTGCCAGCAGTTACTCGACTACGGGGGTTCCCTACGAGCAGTACTTC.

The chain combines TRBV2 with TRBJ1-3, with D possibly being TRBD1 (6 bases). Germline V gene lookup returns CDR1 SNHLY and CDR2 FYNNEI. The CDR3 sequence is 15 residues long. V was trimmed by 6 bases and J by 0 bases, leaving 12 bases between them. As DNA, the CDR3 is TGTGCCAGCAGCGCCGGGACAACCTCTGGAAACACCATATATTTT. Translation: CASSAGTTSGNTIYF.

This rearrangement joins TRBV3-1 (or the pseudogene TRBV3-2) to TRBJ2-5, with 7 bases aligning to TRBD2. Germline V gene lookup returns CDR1 LGHDT and CDR2 YNNKEL (reference sequence). The CDR3 contains 12 residues. V trimming: 1 base; J trimming: 11 bases; junction bases outside the gene matches: 4. The CDR3 DNA is TGTGCCAGCAGCCAAGGGGACGGGGGGCAGTACTTC. Protein: CASSQGDGGQYF.

J is TRBJ2-2 and V is TRBV9; the match to TRBD1 covers 10 bases. CDR3 length: 21 amino acids. Germline assignment: CDR1 SGDLS and CDR2 YYNGEE. V shed 4 bases, J shed 0 bases, and the junction held 18 bases outside the gene matches. The CDR3 nucleotides read TGTGCCAGCAGCCCCTCTGCGACAGGGGGCTTTGGCTTGACGAACACCGGGGAGCTGTTTTTT. Protein sequence: CASSPSATGGFGLTNTGELFF.

The gene calls are TRBV27 and TRBJ1-2, with 9 bases aligning to TRBD1. The CDR3 has 14 residues. V lost 5 bases, J lost 4 bases, and 5 bases stayed unmatched. Germline V gene sequence: CDR1 MNHEY, CDR2 SMNVEV (reference sequence). The CDR3 DNA is TGTGCCAGCAGTCCGACAGGGGGAGTCTATGGCTACACCTTC. It is translated as CASSPTGGVYGYTF.

The chain employs TRBV7-9 and TRBJ1-6; D not certain. Germline values: CDR1 SEHNR, CDR2 FQNEAQ (reference sequence). The CDR3 runs 14 residues. The V gene lost 3 bases and the J gene lost 5 bases, with 8 bases spanning the gap. The CDR3 loop reads CASSFGQDNSPLHF. In DNA, the CDR3 is TGTGCCAGCAGCTTCGGCCAGGATAATTCACCCCTCCACTTT.

The V gene is TRBV5-4, the J gene TRBJ1-1; no clear D. This CDR3 has 13 amino acids. Trimming cost V 3 bases and J 8 bases, with 14 bases left between them. Germline V lookup: CDR1 SGHNT, CDR2 YYREEE (reference sequence). In DNA, the CDR3 is TGTGCCAGCAGCTCTTGGCGTACGGGGGAAGCTTTCTTT. It is translated as CASSSWRTGEAFF.

The genes are TRBV6-5 and TRBJ1-2, with D perhaps matching TRBD1 (5 bases). The CDR3 extends over 14 amino acids. Looked up from germline, CDR1 is MNHEY and CDR2 is SVGAGI. V was trimmed by 0 bases and J by 2 bases, leaving 7 bases between them. In nucleotides, the CDR3 is TGTGCCAGCAGTTACTCGCGGGGCAACTATGGCTACACCTTC. Translating it yields CASSYSRGNYGYTF.

The gene calls are TRBV13 and TRBJ2-1, with D perhaps TRBD1 (6 bases). The CDR3 extends over 15 amino acids. V lost 4 bases, J lost 2 bases, and 12 bases lay in between. Germline CDR1 reads PRHDT; CDR2 reads FYEKMQ (reference sequence). CDR3: CASSSGHGPYNEQFF. In DNA form, the CDR3 reads TGTGCCAGCAGCTCGGGACATGGGCCCTACAATGAGCAGTTCTTC.

This chain links TRBV6-2 or TRBV6-3 with TRBJ1-1, with a tentative D call TRBD1 (5 bases). In germline, CDR1 is MNHEY, CDR2 SVGEGT. This CDR3 comprises 15 residues. Trimming removed 2 bases from V and 1 base from J, with 11 bases in between. This CDR3 is CASSYRGQSNTEAFF. The CDR3 region has the DNA TGTGCCAGCAGTTACAGGGGCCAGTCGAACACTGAAGCTTTCTTT.

This clone was counted between two and nine times. V usage is TRBV18 and J usage is TRBJ2-1; 12 nucleotides align to TRBD2. The CDR3 runs to 16 residues. V shed 3 bases and J 6 bases; nucleotides not matched to a gene: 6. Germline V lookup: CDR1 KGHSH, CDR2 LQKENI. DNA of the CDR3: TGTGCCAGCTCACCCCCTCTAGCGGGAGGGGGCAATGAGCAGTTCTTC. The encoded protein is CASSPPLAGGGNEQFF.

This clone was seen more than once but under ten times. V is TRBV6-5 and J is TRBJ2-2, with D possibly TRBD1 on 5 matching bases. V lost 4 bases and J lost 4, with 7 bases in between. CDR3 length equals 13 residues. The germline gives CDR1 MNHEY, CDR2 SVGAGI. The CDR3 bases are TGTGCCAGCAGTTGGGGCTTCACCGGGGAGCTGTTTTTT. It encodes CASSWGFTGELFF.

In its sample, this clone was seen a few times. The DNA for the CDR3 is TGTGCCAGCAACCCCGGGACAGGAGCTTTCTTT. Translation: CASNPGTGAFF. The chain joins TRBV28 to TRBJ1-1, with 8 bases lining up with TRBD1. CDR3 length: 11 amino acids. V trimming: 7 bases; J trimming: 10 bases; junction bases outside the gene matches: 5. CDR1 MDHEN and CDR2 SYDVKM come from the germline V gene.

This chain uses TRBV27 with TRBJ1-2, with TRBD1 matching 7 bases. J gave up 8 bases and V 5 bases, and 17 bases lay outside the gene matches. The CDR3 is 16 residues long. The germline V gene encodes CDR1 MNHEY and CDR2 SMNVEV (reference sequence). CDR3 amino acids: CASSPRTVPEGAGYTF. CDR3 nucleotides: TGTGCCAGCAGTCCGCGTACGGTCCCGGAGGGGGCCGGCTACACCTTC.

This clone was found once. This CDR3 reads CASSPQESSYNEQFF. The CDR3 DNA sequence: TGTGCCAGCAGCCCACAGGAGAGCTCCTACAATGAGCAGTTCTTC. V is TRBV11-2 and J is TRBJ2-1, with D possibly matching TRBD1 (5 bases). Trimming left V 5 bases short and J 0 bases short, with 11 bases between. Germline-derived CDR1 and CDR2 are SGHAT and FQNNGV. CDR3 length: 15 amino acids.

The chain combines TRBV6-5 with TRBJ2-7; 7 bases fit TRBD1. The J segment lost 0 bases and the V segment lost 5 bases, leaving 4 bases of the junction unmatched. This CDR3 contains 14 residues. Looked up from germline, CDR1 is MNHEY and CDR2 is SVGAGI. The CDR3 here is CASSRGRSSYEQYF. In DNA form, the CDR3 reads TGTGCCAGCAGTAGGGGGCGTAGCTCCTACGAGCAGTACTTC.

The chain has TRBV29-1 and TRBJ2-7; 7 bases align to TRBD1. V shed 4 bases and J 2 bases; nucleotides not matched to a gene: 5. Germline V gene sequence: CDR1 SQVTM, CDR2 ANQGSEA. This CDR3 has 13 residues. The CDR3 reads CSVGTGVAYEQYF. DNA of the CDR3: TGCAGCGTTGGGACAGGAGTTGCCTACGAGCAGTACTTC.

The rearrangement joins TRBV24-1 to TRBJ1-2; the match to TRBD1 covers 9 bases. CDR1 and CDR2 (germline): KGHDR, SFDVKD. V gave up 3 bases and J gave up 4 bases; unmatched junction bases: 26. This CDR3 comprises 22 residues. DNA of the CDR3: TGTGCCACCAGTGATGCACCGGGACAGGGATCTCCAAAGGGATATGGGCCCTATGGCTACACCTTC. It specifies CATSDAPGQGSPKGYGPYGYTF.

The chain recombines TRBV30 with TRBJ2-3; the D gene is possibly TRBD1 (6 bases). Trimming stripped 4 bases from V and 4 bases from J, with 15 bases between. CDR1 and CDR2 (germline): GTSNPN, SVGIG (reference sequence). This CDR3 is 14 amino acids long. The CDR3, as DNA: TGTGCCTGGACGAGGGGCCCAGGGGCAGATACGCAGTATTTT. Amino acid sequence: CAWTRGPGADTQYF.

The chain is built from TRBV4-2 and TRBJ2-7; D is possibly TRBD1 (6 bases). Germline CDR1 and CDR2: LGHNA and YNFKEQ. V was trimmed by 1 base and J by 5 bases, leaving 12 bases between them. The CDR3 is 14 residues long. CDR3 in DNA: TGTGCCAGCAGCCAAGTTAGGCAGGGGAACGAGCAGTACTTC. Translating it yields CASSQVRQGNEQYF.

The rearrangement links TRBV4-3 to TRBJ2-4; 9 bases map to TRBD1. Germline V gene sequence: CDR1 LGHNA, CDR2 YSLEER. The CDR3 spans 19 residues. J was trimmed by 1 base and V by 3 bases; bases with no gene match: 13. CDR3 residues: CASSQEGQGRASAKNIQYF. The CDR3 DNA reads as TGCGCCAGCAGCCAGGAAGGACAGGGGAGGGCGTCGGCCAAAAACATTCAGTACTTC.

The rearrangement joins TRBV6-5 to TRBJ2-3, with D uncertain. The CDR3 totals 15 residues. Germline assignment: CDR1 MNHEY and CDR2 SVGAGI. The V end lost 4 bases, the J end lost 0 bases, and 11 bases lay between the germline ends. The CDR3 nucleotides are TGTGCCAGCAGTTTCAGGATTTCTAGCACAGATACGCAGTATTTT. Translated: CASSFRISSTDTQYF.

This rearrangement joins TRBV7-9 to TRBJ1-2, with TRBD1 identical over 7 bases. The V gene's germline CDR1 is SEHNR and CDR2 FQNEAQ (reference sequence). V lost 1 base and J lost 8; bases outside the gene matches: 10. This CDR3 region has 15 residues. Here the CDR3 reads CASSLGKGAIGGYTF. CDR3 nucleotides: TGTGCCAGCAGCTTAGGAAAGGGGGCGATTGGGGGCTACACCTTC.

This clone is a singleton in its sample. The J gene is TRBJ1-1, the V gene TRBV7-9; D gene unclear. The germline CDR1 and CDR2 sequences are SEHNR and FQNEAQ (reference sequence). V was shortened by 5 bases and J by 0 bases, with 7 bases between the two germline ends. There are 13 residues in the CDR3. CDR3 region: CASSRTMNTEAFF. The CDR3 nucleotides are TGTGCCAGCAGCCGAACTATGAACACTGAAGCTTTCTTT.

The CDR3 here is CASSLQAVNTEAFF. The CDR3 bases are TGTGCCAGCAGCTTACAGGCCGTGAACACTGAAGCTTTCTTT. V is TRBV7-2 and J is TRBJ1-1; D remains unclear. V gave up 2 bases and J gave up 0 bases, with 7 bases separating them. The CDR3 is 14 residues long. From germline, CDR1 is SGHTA and CDR2 FQGNSA.

J is TRBJ2-5 and V is TRBV5-1, with 7 nucleotides matching TRBD1. The junction had 6 bases not matched to a gene; V was cut back by 2 bases and J by 5 bases. The CDR3 covers 14 residues. Germline CDR1 SGHRS, CDR2 YFSETQ. CDR3 sequence: CASSFTGAFETQYF. The CDR3 region has the DNA TGCGCCAGCAGCTTCACAGGGGCGTTCGAGACCCAGTACTTC.